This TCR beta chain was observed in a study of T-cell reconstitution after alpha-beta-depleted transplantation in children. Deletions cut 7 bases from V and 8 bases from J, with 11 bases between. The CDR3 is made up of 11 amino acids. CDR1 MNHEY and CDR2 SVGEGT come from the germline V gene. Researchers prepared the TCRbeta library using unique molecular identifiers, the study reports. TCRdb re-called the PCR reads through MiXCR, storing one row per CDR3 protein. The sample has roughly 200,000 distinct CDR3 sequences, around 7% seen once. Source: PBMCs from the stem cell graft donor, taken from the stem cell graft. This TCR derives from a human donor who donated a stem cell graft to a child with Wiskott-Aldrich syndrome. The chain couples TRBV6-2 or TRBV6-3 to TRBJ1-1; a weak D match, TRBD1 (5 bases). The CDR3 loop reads CASTQKGEAFF. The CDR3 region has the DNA TGTGCCAGCACCCAAAAGGGGGAAGCTTTCTTT.